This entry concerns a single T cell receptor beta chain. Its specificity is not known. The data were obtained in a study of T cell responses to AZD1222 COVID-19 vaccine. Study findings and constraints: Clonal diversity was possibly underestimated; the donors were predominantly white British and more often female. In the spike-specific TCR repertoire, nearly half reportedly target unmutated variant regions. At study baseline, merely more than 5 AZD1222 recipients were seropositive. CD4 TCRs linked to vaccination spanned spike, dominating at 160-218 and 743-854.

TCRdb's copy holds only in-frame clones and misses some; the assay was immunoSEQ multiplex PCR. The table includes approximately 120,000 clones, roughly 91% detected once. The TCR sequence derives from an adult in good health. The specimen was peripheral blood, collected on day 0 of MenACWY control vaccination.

CDR3 protein: CASSSMRGARTDTQYF. The CDR3, as DNA: TGTGCCAGCAGCTCAATGAGGGGGGCTCGGACAGATACGCAGTATTTT. The J gene is TRBJ2-3, the V gene TRBV11-2; D might be TRBD1 or TRBD2, each matching 6 bases. Germline CDR1 is SGHAT and CDR2 is FQNNGV. This CDR3 has 16 amino acids. The V end was cut by 4 bases, the J end by 3 bases, with 17 bases between.